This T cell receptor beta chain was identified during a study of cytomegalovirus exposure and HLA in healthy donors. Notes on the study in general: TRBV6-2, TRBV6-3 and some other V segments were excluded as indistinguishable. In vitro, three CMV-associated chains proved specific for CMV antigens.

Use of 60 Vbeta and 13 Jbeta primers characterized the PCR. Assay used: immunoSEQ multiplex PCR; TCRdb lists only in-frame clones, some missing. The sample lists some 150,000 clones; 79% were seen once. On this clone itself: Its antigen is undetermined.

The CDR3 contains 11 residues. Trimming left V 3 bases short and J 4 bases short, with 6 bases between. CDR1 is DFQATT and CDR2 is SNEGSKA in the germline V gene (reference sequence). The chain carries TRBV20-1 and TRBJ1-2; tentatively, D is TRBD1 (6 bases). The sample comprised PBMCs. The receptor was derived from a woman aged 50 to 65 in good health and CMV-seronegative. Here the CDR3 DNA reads TGCAGTGCTAGGGACAGCTATGGCTACACCTTC. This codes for CSARDSYGYTF.